This T cell receptor (beta chain) originates from a study of tissue T cells after allogeneic stem cell transplantation. Turning to this clone: Its target is unknown. Gene names denote mouse genes. The sequence runs out 1 residue before the end of the CDR3; the remainder is reconstructed from the germline J gene.

CDR1 and CDR2 (germline): SGHSA, FRNQAP. Unmatched junction bases numbered 6, after V lost 5 bases and J lost 7 bases. CDR3 length equals 14 residues. Study-level points and caveats: TCR repertoires tracked anatomic similarity, regardless of disease or transplant status. Motif-based clustering found tissue-specific repertoire signatures shared across patients, though few clones were shared.

As to time point: mouse harvest day 14 after allogeneic transplant. Each mouse received 10^7 T-cell-depleted marrow cells plus 10^6 splenic CD5+ T cells by tail vein. CDR3 sequences, V/J genes, frequencies and template counts came from survey-depth TCRbeta sequencing. TCRdb keeps only in-frame clones here, not all; method: immunoSEQ multiplex PCR. The sample shows approximately 1,400 clones, 45% to 60% of them seen only once. Sequencing used liver tissue. The clonotype originates from a female BALB/c mouse given C57BL/6 T cells with graft-versus-host disease after an allogeneic hematopoietic cell transplant. The chain recombines TRBV16 with TRBJ2-7, with 12 bases that match TRBD2. The covered CDR3 bases are TGTGCAAGCAGCCTGACTGGGGGGGCGGGAGAACAGTAC. Protein: CASSLTGGAGEQY. The whole CDR3 is CASSLTGGAGEQYF.